Listed below are T cell receptor beta chains from one sample, sequenced in a study of PD-1 blockade in classical Hodgkin lymphoma. The table came from immunoSEQ multiplex PCR; TCRdb's copy has only in-frame clones and leaves some out. In the table there are around 20,000 clones, about nine tenths of which are singletons. This specimen consisted of peripheral blood mononuclear cells (PBMCs), obtained before the second cycle of nivolumab. Source of these receptors: a human donor with classical Hodgkin lymphoma. Each CDR3 is given with its conserved first and last residue. The order of the fields is CDR3 protein, V gene, J gene.

CDR3 protein: CASSSASSSYEQYF
V gene: TRBV5-1
J gene: TRBJ2-7

CDR3 protein: CSASGMYEQYF
V gene: TRBV20-1
J gene: TRBJ2-7

CDR3 protein: CASSLAGNNEQFF
V gene: TRBV5-1
J gene: TRBJ2-1

CDR3 protein: CASSPTRGGQETQYF
V gene: TRBV6-6
J gene: TRBJ2-5

CDR3 protein: CASSSWDDRTNNEQFF
V gene: TRBV4-1
J gene: TRBJ2-1

CDR3 protein: CASSPLVAGGHNEQFF
V gene: TRBV5-1
J gene: TRBJ2-1

CDR3 protein: CASHPQGIYNEQFF
V gene: TRBV5-1
J gene: TRBJ2-1

CDR3 protein: CASSQSGQLNTEAFF
V gene: TRBV5-1
J gene: TRBJ1-1

CDR3 protein: CASSIEGWASYNEQFF
V gene: TRBV19
J gene: TRBJ2-1

CDR3 protein: CASSLWERGGTDTQYF
V gene: TRBV7-9
J gene: TRBJ2-3

CDR3 protein: CASIKGDRDTDTQYF
V gene: TRBV19
J gene: TRBJ2-3

CDR3 protein: CSVNGVQGDYGYTF
V gene: TRBV29-1
J gene: TRBJ1-2

CDR3 protein: CASSRRFGELDTQYF
V gene: TRBV6-6
J gene: TRBJ2-3

CDR3 protein: CASSEDTGGETQYF
V gene: TRBV2
J gene: TRBJ2-5

CDR3 protein: CASSQGDLRGYTDTQYF
V gene: TRBV4-1
J gene: TRBJ2-3